These 12 T cell receptor beta chains were all obtained from the same sample, sequenced in a study of CD8+ T cells in alopecia areata. Extracted from the samples, RNA was reverse transcribed into cDNA to serve as the sequencing template. Sequencing used immunoSEQ multiplex PCR; TCRdb keeps in-frame clones, though not all of them. The sample lists around 97,000 clones, roughly 53% occurring once. Sequenced: CD4+ T cells sorted from blood. The receptors derive from a human donor in good health.

The chain combines TRBV5-1 with TRBJ2-7; 10 bases match TRBD2. Germline V lookup: CDR1 SGHRS, CDR2 YFSETQ. V trimming: 2 bases; J trimming: 2 bases; junction bases outside the gene matches: 7. The CDR3 length is 16 residues. CDR3 residues: CASSFGVAGGPYEQYF. CDR3 in DNA: TGCGCCAGCAGCTTCGGGGTAGCGGGGGGACCCTACGAGCAGTACTTC.

Of note for this clone: This same CDR3 is encoded by further DNA sequences in the sample. The chain couples TRBV6-5 to TRBJ2-7; D is ambiguous. This CDR3 spans 13 amino acids. The V end was cut by 2 bases, the J end by 2 bases, with 7 bases between. From germline, CDR1 is MNHEY and CDR2 SVGAGI. The CDR3 is CASSYGRAYEQYF. The CDR3 region has the DNA TGTGCCAGCAGTTACGGCAGAGCCTACGAGCAGTACTTC.

The table lists this clone with a few counts. The chain uses TRBV7-9 and TRBJ1-4; the match to TRBD1 covers 7 bases. Germline V gene sequence: CDR1 SEHNR, CDR2 FQNEAQ (reference sequence). This CDR3 contains 15 residues. Trimming at V came to 6 bases and at J to 5 bases, leaving 9 bases not matched to a gene. The CDR3 nucleotides read TGTGCCAGCAGTTACACGACAGGGAAGAATGAAAAACTGTTTTTT. This gives the protein CASSYTTGKNEKLFF.

The chain has TRBV5-1 and TRBJ2-1; the D gene is possibly TRBD2 (5 bases). Trimming shortened V by 0 bases and J by 6 bases, and 16 bases separated the two germline ends. CDR1 SGHRS and CDR2 YFSETQ come from the germline V gene. This CDR3 is built from 16 residues. CDR3 sequence (DNA): TGCGCCAGCAGCTTGGCCAGCCATGGCCGGGGCAATGAGCAGTTCTTC. As protein: CASSLASHGRGNEQFF.

The genes are TRBV30 and TRBJ1-6; no definite D call. With 4 bases removed from V and 9 bases from J, the gap between germline ends came to 10 bases. Germline CDR1 and CDR2: GTSNPN and SVGIG (reference sequence). CDR3 length: 12 amino acids. The CDR3 here is CAWNGWGSPLHF. CDR3 DNA sequence: TGTGCCTGGAACGGCTGGGGTTCACCCCTCCACTTT. Full variable domain (rest looked up from reference TRBV30 and TRBJ1-6): SQTIHQWPATLVQPVGSPLSLECTVEGTSNPNLYWYRQAAGRGLQLLFYSVGIGQISSEVPQNLSASRPQDRQFILSSKKLLLSDSGFYLCAWNGWGSPLHFGNGTRLTVT.

This chain joins TRBV29-1 and TRBJ2-1, with TRBD2 identical over 7 bases. The CDR3 extends over 16 amino acids. Per the germline V gene, CDR1 is SQVTM and CDR2 is ANQGSEA. The trim removed 0 bases at V and 4 bases at J, leaving 9 bases unmatched. Written as DNA, the CDR3 is TGCAGCGTTGAAGAGTTTCCAGCGGGGCTTTACAATGAGCAGTTCTTC. Its translation: CSVEEFPAGLYNEQFF.

This chain joins TRBV10-3 and TRBJ2-7; 9 bases are shared with TRBD2. V was clipped by 2 bases and J by 6 bases; unmatched bases: 8. The CDR3 covers 15 residues. CDR1 is ENHRY and CDR2 is SYGVKD in the germline V gene. The CDR3 sequence is CAISEEAGTSSEQYF. CDR3 sequence (DNA): TGTGCCATCAGTGAGGAAGCCGGGACTAGCTCCGAGCAGTACTTC.

This clone has more than one count but fewer than ten. The CDR3: CAWSATINTEAFF. CDR3 DNA: TGTGCCTGGAGTGCTACGATAAACACTGAAGCTTTCTTT. The chain employs TRBV30 and TRBJ1-1; D is unresolved. The CDR3 consists of 13 residues. The V gene lost 1 base and the J gene lost 2 bases, with 8 bases spanning the gap. Germline V gene sequence: CDR1 GTSNPN, CDR2 SVGIG (reference sequence).

The genes are TRBV29-1 and TRBJ1-1; D gene ambiguous. The CDR3 loop spans 14 amino acids. The germline CDR1 and CDR2 sequences are SQVTM and ANQGSEA. The V end was cut by 4 bases, the J end by 3 bases, with 15 bases between. CDR3 amino acids: CSVVFMGGYTEAFF. CDR3 in DNA: TGCAGCGTTGTATTTATGGGTGGATACACTGAAGCTTTCTTT.

The chain uses TRBV19 and TRBJ1-5; D might be TRBD1 (5 bases). Per germline, CDR1 LNHDA and CDR2 SQIVND (reference sequence). The CDR3 covers 13 residues. V lost 10 bases, J lost 3 bases, and 13 bases lay in between. CDR3 sequence (DNA): TGTGCCACCGACAGAGGATCCAATCAGCCCCAGCATTTT. Translation gives CATDRGSNQPQHF.

This clone was seen repeatedly, ten times or more. The chain couples TRBV18 to TRBJ1-2; D is perhaps TRBD1 (5 bases). The CDR3 sequence is 14 residues long. Per the germline V gene, CDR1 is KGHSH and CDR2 is LQKENI. V was clipped by 3 bases and J by 2 bases, with 10 bases between them. The CDR3 loop reads CASSPQGDNYGYTF. The CDR3 coding sequence is TGTGCCAGCTCACCGCAGGGAGACAACTATGGCTACACCTTC.

V usage is TRBV29-1 and J usage is TRBJ2-5, with 7 positions matching TRBD1. There are 14 residues in the CDR3. The germline V gene has CDR1 SQVTM and CDR2 ANQGSEA. Trimming took 4 bases from V and 2 from J; bases not matched to a gene: 7. The DNA of the CDR3 is TGCAGCGTTGGTCAAGGGACAGTTCAAGAGACCCAGTACTTC. This codes for CSVGQGTVQETQYF.